Each of the 21 T cell receptor beta chains below was sequenced from the same sample in a study of blood T cells in healthy people across ages. Primers used in a second PCR of roughly 7 to 12 cycles were a sample-barcoded 5' primer and a J-beta primer mix. TCRdb re-called the 5' RACE reads through MiXCR, storing one row per CDR3 protein. The sample records about 1.7 million distinct CDR3 sequences, roughly 28% being singletons. The sample comprised blood. These receptors originate from a woman aged 25 to 39 in good health.

This rearrangement joins TRBV20-1 to TRBJ1-2; D is unclear. Looked up from germline, CDR1 is DFQATT and CDR2 is SNEGSKA (reference sequence). The V and J ends lost 3 bases and 2 bases respectively, with 7 bases between them. There are 12 residues in the CDR3. The DNA of the CDR3 is TGCAGTGCTAGGCACGCGAACTATGGCTACACCTTC. It yields the protein CSARHANYGYTF.

This clonotype was detected ten times or more. This sequence joins TRBV27 and TRBJ2-1; 10 nucleotides line up with TRBD2. The CDR3 loop spans 15 amino acids. With 8 bases clipped from V and 9 bases from J, the junction kept 13 bases outside the gene matches. Germline V lookup: CDR1 MNHEY, CDR2 SMNVEV (reference sequence). CDR3 nucleotides: TGTGCCAGCCGGTCGCTAGCGGGAGCTTATAGTGAGCAGTTCTTC. As protein: CASRSLAGAYSEQFF.

This clonotype was detected a few times. The chain has TRBV20-1 and TRBJ2-7; 10 positions match TRBD1. CDR3 length: 15 residues. The ends lost 5 bases at V and 5 bases at J; junction bases unmatched: 12. The germline CDR1 and CDR2 sequences are DFQATT and SNEGSKA (reference sequence). CDR3 protein: CSAPDGQGVSNEQYF. DNA of the CDR3: TGCAGTGCTCCTGACGGACAGGGGGTTTCCAACGAGCAGTACTTC.

This clonotype has only a few counts. At one of its ends the junction is not consistent with the germline gene, which may arise from a read error. The V gene is TRBV24-1, the J gene TRBJ1-2; D not certain. Germline CDR1 reads KGHDR; CDR2 reads SFDVKD. CDR3 length: 14 amino acids. DNA of the CDR3: TGTGCCACCAGTGATCTGACGGCGAACTATGGTTACACCTTC. As protein: CATSDLTANYGYTF.

This clonotype has only a few counts. This chain connects TRBV6-2 or TRBV6-3 to TRBJ1-5; D is unresolved. Germline values: CDR1 MNHEY, CDR2 SVGEGT. Trimming shortened V by 6 bases and J by 2 bases, and 20 bases separated the two germline ends. This CDR3 is built from 17 residues. CDR3 DNA sequence: TGTGCCAGCAGCCAATTCTTAACCGCCCGACGCAATCAGCCCCAGCATTTT. This sequence encodes CASSQFLTARRNQPQHF.

This clonotype was counted ten times or more. The chain links TRBV6-1 to TRBJ2-7, with 8 bases fitting TRBD1. The junction had 8 bases not matched to a gene; V was cut back by 6 bases and J by 7 bases. Germline CDR1 reads MNHNS; CDR2 reads SASEGT. This CDR3 contains 13 residues. CDR3 DNA: TGTGCCAGCAGGTCCGCCGGGACAGGAGAGCAGTACTTC. Amino acids: CASRSAGTGEQYF.

The CDR3 loop reads CASSPFKPTEKLFF. CDR3 nucleotide sequence: TGTGCCAGCAGCCCCTTCAAACCTACTGAAAAACTGTTTTTT. The gene calls are TRBV3-1 and TRBJ1-4; D remains unclear. V lost 4 bases, J lost 7 bases, and 13 bases lay in between. Per germline, CDR1 LGHDT and CDR2 YNNKEL (reference sequence). The CDR3 consists of 14 residues.

This clonotype has a count of ten or more. The chain carries TRBV7-9 and TRBJ2-7; D is possibly TRBD1 or TRBD2 (5 bases each). V was trimmed by 5 bases and J by 2 bases, leaving 13 bases between them. The CDR3 sequence is 14 residues long. Germline V gene data show CDR1 as SEHNR and CDR2 as FQNEAQ (reference sequence). CDR3 DNA sequence: TGTGCCAGCAGCCCCGGGACCACTGCCTACGAGCAGTACTTC. Protein product: CASSPGTTAYEQYF. Complete variable domain (other parts from reference TRBV7-9 and TRBJ2-7): DTGVSQNPRHKITKRGQNVTFRCDPISEHNRLYWYRQTLGQGPEFLTYFQNEAQLEKSRLLSDRFSAERPKGSFSTLEIQRTEQGDSAMYLCASSPGTTAYEQYFGPGTRLTVT.

This clonotype has more than one count but fewer than ten. J is TRBJ2-7 and V is TRBV12-3 or TRBV12-4, with a tentative D call TRBD2 (7 bases). Trimming took off 6 bases at V and 6 bases at J, with 12 bases between the two ends. This CDR3 is built from 12 residues. CDR3 in DNA: TGTGCCAGCAGAGGGGGGGCCGGCGAGCAGTACTTC. Amino acid sequence: CASRGGAGEQYF.

The genes are TRBV27 and TRBJ1-4; D unresolved. This CDR3 is 14 amino acids long. Germline CDR1 MNHEY, CDR2 SMNVEV (reference sequence). V lost 1 base to trimming and J lost 10 bases, with 13 bases between them. CDR3 nucleotide sequence: TGTGCCAGCAGTTTATTGGGCGGAGTGGTAAAACTGTTTTTT. Its translation is CASSLLGGVVKLFF.

This clonotype appeared a few times. The chain is built from TRBV10-3 and TRBJ2-1; maybe TRBD1 (6 bases). The CDR3 extends over 15 amino acids. From germline, CDR1 is ENHRY and CDR2 SYGVKD. V was clipped by 6 bases and J by 8 bases, with 20 bases between them. The CDR3 DNA is TGTGCCATCAGCCCCGGGACACAGGGATACGATGAGCAGTTCTTC. Protein product: CAISPGTQGYDEQFF.

This clonotype occurred a few times. The chain joins TRBV10-3 to TRBJ2-3; 8 bases are shared with TRBD2. Germline values: CDR1 ENHRY, CDR2 SYGVKD. This CDR3 spans 14 amino acids. V gave up 4 bases and J gave up 6 bases; unmatched junction bases: 6. CDR3 nucleotide sequence: TGTGCCATCAGTGCCCCCGGGACTAGGGATACGCAGTATTTT. Translation: CAISAPGTRDTQYF.

This clonotype was seen only a few times. J is TRBJ2-1 and V is TRBV5-1, with D possibly matching TRBD2 (5 bases). Germline assignment: CDR1 SGHRS and CDR2 YFSETQ. V was cut by 4 bases and J by 6 bases, with 11 bases left in between. This CDR3 contains 13 residues. CDR3 sequence reads: CASSPETTNEQFF. The CDR3 nucleotides read TGCGCCAGCAGCCCGGAGACTACCAATGAGCAGTTCTTC.

A few counts support this clonotype. The V gene is TRBV9, the J gene TRBJ2-5; TRBD2 aligns across 8 bases. CDR3 size: 15 residues. The junction had 9 bases not matched to a gene; V was cut back by 4 bases and J by 4 bases. Looked up from germline, CDR1 is SGDLS and CDR2 is YYNGEE. CDR3 bases: TGTGCCAGCAGCACGCCGGGACTAGGGGGAGAGACCCAGTACTTC. Its protein is CASSTPGLGGETQYF.

This clonotype appeared once. This chain uses TRBV19 with TRBJ2-7; D is perhaps TRBD1 or TRBD2 (5 bases each). This CDR3 region has 14 residues. Germline assignment: CDR1 LNHDA and CDR2 SQIVND (reference sequence). V was cut by 3 bases and J by 4 bases, with 13 bases left in between. The CDR3 reads CASSIRDGVYEQYF. In DNA, the CDR3 is TGTGCCAGTAGTATCCGGGACGGGGTTTACGAGCAGTACTTC.

The chain is built from TRBV7-2 and TRBJ2-2; 12 bases fit TRBD2. Germline assignment: CDR1 SGHTA and CDR2 FQGNSA. V was clipped by 5 bases and J by 4 bases; unmatched bases: 5. The CDR3 runs 16 residues. CDR3 amino acids: CASSRLAGDATGELFF. CDR3 sequence (DNA): TGTGCCAGCAGCAGACTAGCGGGAGACGCCACCGGGGAGCTGTTTTTT.

This clonotype was observed many times. V is TRBV10-2 and J is TRBJ2-5, with 7 bases matching TRBD2. This CDR3 contains 13 residues. Per germline, CDR1 WSHSY and CDR2 SAAADI. The junction had 9 bases not matched to a gene; V was cut back by 11 bases and J by 3 bases. The CDR3 loop reads CAGRTSGEETQYF. The CDR3 DNA reads as TGCGCCGGAAGGACTAGTGGGGAAGAGACCCAGTACTTC.

This rearrangement joins TRBV6-5 to TRBJ2-3, with D possibly TRBD2 on 5 matching bases. Per germline, CDR1 MNHEY and CDR2 SVGAGI. This CDR3 is built from 14 residues. V was shortened by 5 bases and J by 8 bases, with 17 bases between the two germline ends. The CDR3 DNA is TGTGCCAGCAGTCTAGGTGGGAGTAGGGCTACGCAGTATTTT. It codes for CASSLGGSRATQYF.

This clonotype was observed at least ten times. The rearrangement uses TRBV7-2 and TRBJ2-1; TRBD2 matches at 8 bases. Germline V lookup: CDR1 SGHTA, CDR2 FQGNSA. The ends lost 1 base at V and 5 bases at J; junction bases unmatched: 4. The CDR3 consists of 15 residues. The CDR3 region is CASSLETSAHNEQFF. The CDR3 nucleotides read TGTGCCAGCAGCTTAGAGACTAGCGCTCACAATGAGCAGTTCTTC.

In this sample, this clonotype turned up many times. The V gene is TRBV7-2, the J gene TRBJ2-5, with 10 bases lining up with TRBD2. With 0 bases clipped from V and 5 bases from J, the junction kept 3 bases outside the gene matches. CDR3 length: 15 amino acids. The germline V gene encodes CDR1 SGHTA and CDR2 FQGNSA. The CDR3, as DNA: TGTGCCAGCAGCTTAGCGGGTAGCGGGAGGGAGACCCAGTACTTC. Its translation: CASSLAGSGRETQYF.

This rearrangement joins TRBV5-1 to TRBJ2-5; 13 bases line up with TRBD2. This CDR3 has 16 amino acids. Germline V lookup: CDR1 SGHRS, CDR2 YFSETQ. V shed 5 bases and J 4 bases; nucleotides not matched to a gene: 8. CDR3 amino acids: CASRRTSGGASETQYF. In DNA, the CDR3 is TGCGCCAGCAGGCGAACTAGCGGGGGGGCCTCAGAGACCCAGTACTTC.